This entry concerns a single T cell receptor beta chain. In this sample, this clone turned up a few times. The specificity of this receptor is unknown. Base qualities are not provided; no much larger clone lies one nucleotide away. The data were obtained in a study of PD-1 blockade in classical Hodgkin lymphoma (TCRdb year 2020). About the full investigation: Nivolumab dosing was 3 mg/kg intravenously every 2 weeks, continuing until either disease progression or unacceptable toxicity. The study used TCR beta sequencing and CyTOF to define a peripheral blood immune signature of response to PD-1 blockade in classical Hodgkin lymphoma. What the study reported, not specific to this receptor: CD4+ but not CD8+ TCR diversity rose significantly by C4D1 (p=0.0027 vs p=0.16), most apparent in complete responders (p=0.02). Trial patients with a complete response had baseline diversity similar to that of newly diagnosed patients, while partial responders and progressors had significantly lower diversity. The study was limited to a single clinical trial cohort, and causes of repertoire differences, possibly disease activity or prior therapy, remained undefined. Diversity was lower in patients who began nivolumab less than 1 year after ASCT, so these patients were left out of later analyses to avoid confounding by immune reconstitution. Newly diagnosed patients were reported to have lower baseline TCR diversity than healthy donors, and relapsed/refractory patients were reported to have lower baseline TCR diversity still.

CDR1 MGHRA and CDR2 YSYEKL were looked up in the germline V gene. The cysteine opens and the phenylalanine closes a CDR3 of 13 amino acids. Of all the DNA, just the CDR3 is kept, 39 bases in frame from base 1. Relative to germline, V is 10 bases shorter and J is 6 bases shorter, with 19 bases between their ends. Genomic DNA was extracted with the Qiagen DNeasy kit from unsorted PBMCs and from negatively selected CD4+ and CD8+ fractions. TCR beta CDR3 regions were amplified by immunoSEQ multiplex PCR using primers annealing to V and J segments. A synthetic immune receptor repertoire was used to minimize amplification bias, and any residual bias was removed computationally once sequencing was done. The original pipeline was this. Custom Python scripts were used to quantify repertoire diversity as the Shannon entropy index. Unsorted, CD4+ and CD8+ repertoires were examined separately, except in combined analyses, for which CD4+ and CD8+ sequences were merged in silico. Clonal expansion was defined as a frequency increase of at least 2-fold after treatment compared with C1D1, and clones undetected at baseline were assigned a pseudocount of 0.5. Singleton clones were defined as clones with 0 or 1 copy at C1D1, and non-singleton clones were defined as clones with 2 or more copies. Clones expanded in unsorted samples were labelled as CD4+, CD8+ or unknown by matching protein sequences in sorted samples from the same patient. Wilcoxon tests on paired samples were used to test diversity changes from C1D1 to C4D1. This immuneACCESS table, as held by TCRdb, lists in-frame sequences with V and J called but not all clones. Of the missing ones, under half trace to an unresolved V gene in checked studies; the others have no known cause. The V and J calls and clone size are taken from that table; D and trimming were inferred from the DNA. The sample table lists 7,400 or so clones, roughly 77% of them with a count of one. The top ten clones comprise approximately 34% of the sample.

Sample time point, as interpreted from the label and publication: cycle 4 day 1 (C4D1), after more than five weeks of nivolumab. Every trial patient had relapsed following autologous stem cell transplantation, and prior brentuximab vedotin exposure was what differed among cohorts A, B and C. Magnetic negative selection with a Miltenyi CD8+ T cell isolation kit was used to purify CD8+ T cells from thawed PBMCs. The trial cohort was composed of 55 to 65 patients with relapsed/refractory classical Hodgkin lymphoma, for whom complete response, partial response or progressive disease was recorded as best overall response. Single-agent nivolumab was administered to trial patients in the multi-cohort phase II CheckMate 205 trial. An independent review committee assessed best overall response using the 2007 International Working Group response criteria. Trial PBMCs were collected just before the start of nivolumab (C1D1) and during therapy at cycle 2 day 1 and cycle 4 day 1. Peripheral blood was collected in 8 mL Vacutainer Cell Preparation Tubes, from which PBMCs were isolated by centrifugation and then cryopreserved. Purified CD4+ and CD8+ fractions were generated only in cases for which an additional PBMC sample was available. Magnetically labelled cells were removed on LS columns in a quadroMACS separator, and the flow-through was collected as the purified fraction.

The chain was built from TRBV4-1 and TRBJ2-7; the D gene is perhaps TRBD1, from 5 matching bases. The source is a human donor with classical Hodgkin lymphoma. Sample: CD8+ T cells from blood, taken before the fourth cycle of nivolumab. The nucleotides are TGCGCCACCTCAGTAGGGGCCACGGGCGAGCAGTACTTC. The encoded protein is CATSVGATGEQYF.